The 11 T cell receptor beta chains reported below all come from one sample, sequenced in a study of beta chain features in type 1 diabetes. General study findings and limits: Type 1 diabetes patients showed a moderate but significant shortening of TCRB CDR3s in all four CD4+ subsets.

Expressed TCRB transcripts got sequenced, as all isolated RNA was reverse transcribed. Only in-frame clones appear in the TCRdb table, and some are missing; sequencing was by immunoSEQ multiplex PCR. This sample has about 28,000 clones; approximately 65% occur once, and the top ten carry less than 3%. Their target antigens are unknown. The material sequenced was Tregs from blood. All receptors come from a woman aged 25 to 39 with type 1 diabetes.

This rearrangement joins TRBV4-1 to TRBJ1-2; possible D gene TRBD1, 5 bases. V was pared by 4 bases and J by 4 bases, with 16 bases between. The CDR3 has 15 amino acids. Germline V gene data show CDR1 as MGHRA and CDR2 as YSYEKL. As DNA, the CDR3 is TGCGCCAGCAGCCCTAGAGACAGAGACCTCTATGGCTACACCTTC. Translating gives CASSPRDRDLYGYTF.

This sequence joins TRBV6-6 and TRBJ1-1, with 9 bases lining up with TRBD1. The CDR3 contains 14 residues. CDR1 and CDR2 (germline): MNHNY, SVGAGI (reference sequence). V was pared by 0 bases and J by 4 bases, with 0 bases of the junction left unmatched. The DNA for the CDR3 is TGTGCCAGCAGTTACTCGACAGGGGGCACTGAAGCTTTCTTT. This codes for CASSYSTGGTEAFF.

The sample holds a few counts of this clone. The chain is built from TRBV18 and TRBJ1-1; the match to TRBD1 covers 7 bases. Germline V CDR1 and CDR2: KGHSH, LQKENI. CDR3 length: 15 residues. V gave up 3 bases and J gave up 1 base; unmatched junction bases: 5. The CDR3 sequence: CASSPDRWANTEAFF. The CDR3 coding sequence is TGTGCCAGCTCACCGGACAGGTGGGCGAACACTGAAGCTTTCTTT.

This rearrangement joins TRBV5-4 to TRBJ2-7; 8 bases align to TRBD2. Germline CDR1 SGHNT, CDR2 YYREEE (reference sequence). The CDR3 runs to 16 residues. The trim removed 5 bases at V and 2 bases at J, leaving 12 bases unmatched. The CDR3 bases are TGTGCCAGCAGTCCGGGGGGGCAGTCGGGGACCTACGAGCAGTACTTC. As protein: CASSPGGQSGTYEQYF.

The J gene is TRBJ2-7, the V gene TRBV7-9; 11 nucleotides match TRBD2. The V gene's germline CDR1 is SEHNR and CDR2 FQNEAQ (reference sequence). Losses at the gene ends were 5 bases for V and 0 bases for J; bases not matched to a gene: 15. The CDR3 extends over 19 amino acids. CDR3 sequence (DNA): TGTGCCAGCAGCCCGTCCCCATCTAGCGGGAGGAAAAGCTCCTACGAGCAGTACTTC. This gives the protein CASSPSPSSGRKSSYEQYF. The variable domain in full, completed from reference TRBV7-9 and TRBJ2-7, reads DTGVSQNPRHKITKRGQNVTFRCDPISEHNRLYWYRQTLGQGPEFLTYFQNEAQLEKSRLLSDRFSAERPKGSFSTLEIQRTEQGDSAMYLCASSPSPSSGRKSSYEQYFGPGTRLTVT.

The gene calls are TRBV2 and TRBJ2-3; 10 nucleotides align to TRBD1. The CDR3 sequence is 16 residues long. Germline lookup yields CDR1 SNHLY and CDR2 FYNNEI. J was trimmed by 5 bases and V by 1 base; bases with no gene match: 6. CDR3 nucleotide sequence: TGTGCCAGCAGTGAAGGATGGACAGGGGGGGGAGATACGCAGTATTTT. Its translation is CASSEGWTGGGDTQYF.

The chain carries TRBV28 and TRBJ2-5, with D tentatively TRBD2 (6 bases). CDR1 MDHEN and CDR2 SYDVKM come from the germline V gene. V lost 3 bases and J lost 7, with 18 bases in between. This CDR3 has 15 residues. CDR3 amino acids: CASSLYSPTEGTQYF. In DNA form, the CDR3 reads TGTGCCAGCAGTTTGTACTCACCAACGGAGGGGACCCAGTACTTC.

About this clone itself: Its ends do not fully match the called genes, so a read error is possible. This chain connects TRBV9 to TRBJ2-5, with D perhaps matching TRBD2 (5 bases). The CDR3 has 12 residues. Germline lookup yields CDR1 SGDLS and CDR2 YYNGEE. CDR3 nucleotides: TGTGCCAGTAGCGCGGTTCTCGAGACCCAGTACTTC. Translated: CASSAVLETQYF.

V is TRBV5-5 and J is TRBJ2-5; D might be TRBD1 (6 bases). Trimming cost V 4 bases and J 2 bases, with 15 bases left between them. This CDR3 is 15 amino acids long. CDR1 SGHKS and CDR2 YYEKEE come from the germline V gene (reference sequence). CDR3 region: CASSTLQGHQETQYF. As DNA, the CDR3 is TGTGCCAGCAGCACTCTACAGGGCCATCAAGAGACCCAGTACTTC.

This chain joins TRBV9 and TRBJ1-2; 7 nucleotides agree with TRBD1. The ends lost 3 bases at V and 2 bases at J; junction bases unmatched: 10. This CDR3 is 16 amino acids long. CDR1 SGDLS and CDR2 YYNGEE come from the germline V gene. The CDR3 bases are TGTGCCAGCAGCGGGACAATGACAGGGACAAACTATGGCTACACCTTC. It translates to CASSGTMTGTNYGYTF.

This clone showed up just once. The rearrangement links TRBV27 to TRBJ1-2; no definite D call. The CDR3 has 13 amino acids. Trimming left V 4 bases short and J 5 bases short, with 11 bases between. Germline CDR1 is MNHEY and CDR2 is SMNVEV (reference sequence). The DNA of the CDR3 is TGTGCCAGCAGTTCGGGATGGCAGTATGGCTACACCTTC. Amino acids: CASSSGWQYGYTF.